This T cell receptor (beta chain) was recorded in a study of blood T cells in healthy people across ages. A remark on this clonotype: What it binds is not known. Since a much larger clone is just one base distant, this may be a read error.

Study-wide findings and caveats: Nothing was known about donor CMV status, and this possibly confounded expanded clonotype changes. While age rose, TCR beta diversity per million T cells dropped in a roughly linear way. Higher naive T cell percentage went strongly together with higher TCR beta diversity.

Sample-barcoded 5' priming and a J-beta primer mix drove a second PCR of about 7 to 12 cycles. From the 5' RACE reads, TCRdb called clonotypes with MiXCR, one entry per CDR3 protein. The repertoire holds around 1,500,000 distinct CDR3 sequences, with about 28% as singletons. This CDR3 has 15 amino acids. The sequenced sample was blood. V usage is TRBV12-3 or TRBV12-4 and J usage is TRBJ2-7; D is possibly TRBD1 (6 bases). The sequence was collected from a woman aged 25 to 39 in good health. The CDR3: CVSSPKVGQTYEQYF. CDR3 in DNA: TGTGTCAGCAGCCCAAAGGTCGGACAGACCTACGAGCAGTACTTC.